This T cell receptor (beta chain) was captured by sequencing in a study of follicular helper T cells after annual influenza vaccination. The time point: 2014-2015 season, pre-vaccination. CDR3 size: 15 residues. The germline V gene encodes CDR1 SGHRS and CDR2 YFSETQ. The V and J ends lost 0 bases and 0 bases respectively, with 8 bases between them. This clone was recorded once. Profiling relied on immunoSEQ multiplex PCR, and the TCRdb table lists in-frame clones only, not all of them. The table lists under 15,000 clones, around 78% of them singletons. The V call is TRBV5-1, the J call TRBJ2-3; D unclear. Sequenced material: CXCR5- memory CD4+ T cells sorted from blood, taken on the day of influenza vaccination. The origin of this receptor is an adult who received the influenza vaccine. CDR3 sequence: CASSLDPASTDTQYF. The CDR3 DNA is TGCGCCAGCAGCTTGGATCCGGCTAGCACAGATACGCAGTATTTT.